These 14 T cell receptor beta chains were all obtained from the same sample, sequenced in a study of response to subunit inactivated influenza vaccine. Using its own MiXCR run on the RT-PCR reads, TCRdb lists one record per CDR3 protein. The sample lists hundreds of thousands of distinct CDR3 sequences; 25% were seen once. The material sequenced was CD4+ T cells sorted from PBMCs, taken 5 days after vaccination. These receptors all come from a man aged 50 to 60 who received an inactivated influenza vaccine.

This chain joins TRBV6-1 and TRBJ2-7; a possible D gene is TRBD2 (6 bases). The germline V and J ends were trimmed by 6 bases and 2 bases, with 14 bases remaining between them. Germline lookup yields CDR1 MNHNS and CDR2 SASEGT. The CDR3 contains 14 residues. Here the CDR3 DNA reads TGTGCCAGCAGATGGGACCCGGGGGCCTACGAGCAGTACTTC. This encodes CASRWDPGAYEQYF.

The chain uses TRBV6-2 or TRBV6-3 and TRBJ2-3; 9 bases line up with TRBD1. The junction had 6 bases not matched to a gene; V was cut back by 6 bases and J by 2 bases. Germline CDR1 is MNHEY and CDR2 is SVGEGT. The CDR3 has 15 residues. CDR3 residues: CASRTTGGPTDTQYF. CDR3 sequence (DNA): TGTGCCAGCAGAACTACAGGGGGCCCCACAGATACGCAGTATTTT.

This chain uses TRBV27 with TRBJ2-5; D gene ambiguous. Per germline, CDR1 MNHEY and CDR2 SMNVEV (reference sequence). The length of the CDR3 is 10 residues. Trimming removed 6 bases from V and 9 bases from J, with 8 bases in between. For the CDR3, the DNA is TGTGCCAGCAGACCTCGGGCCCAGTACTTC. Its translation: CASRPRAQYF.

V is TRBV5-1 and J is TRBJ1-2; D may be TRBD1 (5 bases). The V and J ends lost 6 bases and 0 bases respectively, with 15 bases between them. Germline V gives CDR1 SGHRS, CDR2 YFSETQ. The CDR3 has 15 amino acids. The chain's CDR3 is CASTPATDANYGYTF. As DNA, the CDR3 is TGCGCCAGCACCCCTGCGACAGACGCTAACTATGGCTACACCTTC.

V usage is TRBV29-1 and J usage is TRBJ2-7; 7 bases line up with TRBD1. The ends lost 1 base at V and 1 base at J; junction bases unmatched: 1. Germline values: CDR1 SQVTM, CDR2 ANQGSEA. CDR3 size: 13 residues. CDR3 residues: CSVEGGQSYEQYF. In DNA, the CDR3 is TGCAGCGTTGAAGGGGGACAGTCCTACGAGCAGTACTTC.

V and J are TRBV14 and TRBJ2-2, with 7 bases aligning to TRBD2. The CDR3 spans 16 residues. Trimming at V came to 3 bases and at J to 4 bases, leaving 8 bases not matched to a gene. From germline, CDR1 is SGHDN and CDR2 FVKESK. The CDR3 nucleotides read TGTGCCAGCAGCCACCTCCGGGAGGCACTCACCGGGGAGCTGTTTTTT. This gives the protein CASSHLREALTGELFF. Combining the CDR3 with reference TRBV14 and TRBJ2-2 gives the whole variable domain EAGVTQFPSHSVIEKGQTVTLRCDPISGHDNLYWYRRVMGKEIKFLLHFVKESKQDESGMPNNRFLAERTGGTYSTLKVQPAELEDSGVYFCASSHLREALTGELFFGEGSRLTVL.

This clonotype was observed a handful of times. The chain carries TRBV5-6 and TRBJ2-3, with a possible D match to TRBD2 (5 bases). Germline V CDR1 and CDR2: SGHDT, YYEEEE. Trimming took off 0 bases at V and 8 bases at J, with 16 bases between the two ends. This CDR3 contains 15 residues. Here the CDR3 DNA reads TGTGCCAGCAGCTTGGATGGAGGACTTCTTGGTACGCAGTATTTT. Protein sequence: CASSLDGGLLGTQYF.

A few counts support this clonotype. The genes are TRBV6-6 and TRBJ2-7; a weak D match, TRBD1 (5 bases). The germline V gene encodes CDR1 MNHNY and CDR2 SVGAGI (reference sequence). Trimming stripped 2 bases from V and 5 bases from J, with 10 bases between. CDR3 length equals 13 residues. The DNA for the CDR3 is TGTGCCAGCAGTTACAGGGGTTCCCACGAGCAGTACTTC. This translates into CASSYRGSHEQYF.

The chain employs TRBV15 and TRBJ2-7, with a weak D call TRBD1 (6 bases). V was cut by 3 bases and J by 7 bases, with 10 bases left in between. The CDR3 spans 12 residues. Germline V gene lookup returns CDR1 LNHNV and CDR2 YYDKDF (reference sequence). The CDR3 protein is CATSRSQGEQYF. The CDR3 region has the DNA TGTGCCACCAGCAGGTCACAGGGAGAGCAGTACTTC.

This clonotype has more than one count but fewer than ten. The rearrangement joins TRBV3-1 to TRBJ1-2, with D uncertain. Germline V gene lookup returns CDR1 LGHDT and CDR2 YNNKEL (reference sequence). V was pared by 2 bases and J by 6 bases, with 7 bases between. The CDR3 loop spans 12 amino acids. The CDR3 sequence is CASSQNSNGYTF. The CDR3 DNA reads as TGTGCCAGCAGCCAAAACTCTAATGGCTACACCTTC.

The chain couples TRBV10-3 to TRBJ2-1; 9 positions agree with TRBD1. The V segment lost 2 bases and the J segment 9 bases; nucleotides outside the gene matches: 11. The CDR3 runs to 16 residues. CDR1 and CDR2 from the germline V gene are ENHRY and SYGVKD. The CDR3: CAISERGGTGSGEQFF. The CDR3 nucleotides read TGTGCCATCAGTGAGAGAGGGGGGACAGGGAGCGGTGAGCAGTTCTTC.

This clonotype was detected only a few times. The rearrangement links TRBV7-2 to TRBJ2-3, with D hard to call. The germline V gene encodes CDR1 SGHTA and CDR2 FQGNSA. This CDR3 is 12 amino acids long. V lost 7 bases and J lost 5, with 10 bases in between. CDR3 DNA: TGTGCCAGCACACCGCACAGAGATACGCAGTATTTT. This encodes CASTPHRDTQYF.

This chain links TRBV7-2 with TRBJ2-1; D possibly corresponds to TRBD2 (5 bases). Trimming left V 1 base short and J 8 bases short, with 15 bases between. This CDR3 contains 15 residues. The V gene's germline CDR1 is SGHTA and CDR2 FQGNSA. CDR3 in amino acids: CASSLVGVLQDEQFF. Here the CDR3 DNA reads TGTGCCAGCAGCTTAGTCGGGGTTCTACAAGATGAGCAGTTCTTC.

This clonotype has only a few counts. This chain connects TRBV7-2 to TRBJ1-1; possible D gene TRBD1, 6 bases. Trimming took 4 bases from V and 3 from J, leaving 12 bases between them. The CDR3 extends over 14 amino acids. CDR1 SGHTA and CDR2 FQGNSA come from the germline V gene. CDR3 coding DNA: TGTGCCAGCAGCTCCAGGGGAGGGTACACTGAAGCTTTCTTT. Translated, it gives CASSSRGGYTEAFF.